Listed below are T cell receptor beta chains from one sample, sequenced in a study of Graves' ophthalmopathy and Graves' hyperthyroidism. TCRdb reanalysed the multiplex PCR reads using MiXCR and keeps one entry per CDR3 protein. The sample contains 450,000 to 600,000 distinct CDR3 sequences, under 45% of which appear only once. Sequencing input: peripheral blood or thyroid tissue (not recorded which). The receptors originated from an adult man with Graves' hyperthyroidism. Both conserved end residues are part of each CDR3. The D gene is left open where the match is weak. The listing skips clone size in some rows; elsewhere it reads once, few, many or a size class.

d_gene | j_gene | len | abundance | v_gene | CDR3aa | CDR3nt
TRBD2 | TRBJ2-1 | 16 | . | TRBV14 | CASSHGTRSPNNEQFF | TGTGCCAGCAGCCACGGGACTAGAAGTCCCAACAATGAGCAGTTCTTC
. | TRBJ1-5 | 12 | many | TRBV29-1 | CSVQDRNQPQHF | TGCAGCGTTCAAGACAGGAATCAGCCCCAGCATTTT
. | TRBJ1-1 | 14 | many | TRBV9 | CASSPVTRNTEAFF | TGTGCCAGCAGCCCCGTGACGAGGAACACTGAAGCTTTCTTT
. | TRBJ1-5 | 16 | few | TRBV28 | CASSFTGGGGNQPQHF | TGTGCCAGCAGTTTTACGGGGGGAGGTGGCAATCAGCCCCAGCATTTT
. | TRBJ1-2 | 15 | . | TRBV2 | CASSVAGRGNYGYTF | TGTGCCAGCAGCGTCGCAGGGAGGGGCAACTATGGCTACACCTTC
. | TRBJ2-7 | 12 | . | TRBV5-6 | CASSRFAGEQYF | TGTGCCAGCAGTAGATTCGCGGGCGAGCAGTACTTC
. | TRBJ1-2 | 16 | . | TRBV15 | CATSRELHAGSYGYTF | TGTGCCACCAGCAGAGAGCTTCACGCAGGGAGCTATGGCTACACCTTC
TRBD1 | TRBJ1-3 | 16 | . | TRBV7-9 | CASSADRTDSGNTIYF | TGTGCCAGCAGCGCGGACAGGACTGACTCTGGAAACACCATATATTTT
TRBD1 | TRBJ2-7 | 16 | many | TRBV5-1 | CASSTRTGPISYEQYF | TGCGCCAGCAGCACGAGGACAGGACCTATATCCTACGAGCAGTACTTC
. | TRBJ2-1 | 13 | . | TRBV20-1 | CSARDAAYNEQFF | TGCAGTGCTAGAGATGCCGCTTACAATGAGCAGTTCTTC